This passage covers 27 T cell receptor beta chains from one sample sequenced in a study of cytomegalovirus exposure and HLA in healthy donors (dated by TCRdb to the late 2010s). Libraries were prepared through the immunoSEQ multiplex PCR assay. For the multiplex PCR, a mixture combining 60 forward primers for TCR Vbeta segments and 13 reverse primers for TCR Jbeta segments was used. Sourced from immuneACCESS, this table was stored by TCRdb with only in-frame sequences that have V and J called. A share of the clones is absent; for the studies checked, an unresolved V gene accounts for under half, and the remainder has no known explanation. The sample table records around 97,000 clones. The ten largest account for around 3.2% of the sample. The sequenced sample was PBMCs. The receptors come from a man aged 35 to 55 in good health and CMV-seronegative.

The CDR3 region has the DNA TGTGCCAGCAGCTCAAGGGGTCCCTACGAGCAGTACTTC. This sequence encodes CASSSRGPYEQYF. The V call is TRBV7-2, the J call TRBJ2-5; a weak D match, TRBD1 (5 bases). The J call could be wrong; TRBJ2-7 is a better fit for the DNA end. The CDR3 covers 13 residues. Germline V gene sequence: CDR1 SGHTA, CDR2 FQGNSA.

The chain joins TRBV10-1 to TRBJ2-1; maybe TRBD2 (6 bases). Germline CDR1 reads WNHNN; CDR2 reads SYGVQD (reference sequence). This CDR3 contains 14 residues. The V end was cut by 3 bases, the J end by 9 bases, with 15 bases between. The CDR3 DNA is TGCGCCAGCAGTGACCTCGGGAGATTGGGTGAGCAGTTCTTC. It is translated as CASSDLGRLGEQFF.

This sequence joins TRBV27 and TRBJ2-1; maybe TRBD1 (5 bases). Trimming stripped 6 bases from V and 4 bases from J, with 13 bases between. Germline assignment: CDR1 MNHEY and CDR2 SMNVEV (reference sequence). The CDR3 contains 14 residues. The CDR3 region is CASREERQYNEQFF. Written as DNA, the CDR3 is TGTGCCAGCAGGGAAGAAAGACAGTACAATGAGCAGTTCTTC.

The CDR3 spells CASSPTGYHGYTF. As DNA, the CDR3 is TGTGCCAGCAGTCCCACAGGGTACCATGGCTACACCTTC. V gene TRBV6-6 combines with J gene TRBJ1-2; D might be TRBD1 (6 bases). V lost 5 bases and J lost 6, with 13 bases in between. The CDR3 spans 13 residues. Germline V lookup: CDR1 MNHNY, CDR2 SVGAGI (reference sequence).

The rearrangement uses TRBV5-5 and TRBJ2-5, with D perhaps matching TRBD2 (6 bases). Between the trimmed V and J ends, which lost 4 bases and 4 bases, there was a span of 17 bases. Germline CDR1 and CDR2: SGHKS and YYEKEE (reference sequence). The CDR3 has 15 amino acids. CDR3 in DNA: TGTGCCAGCAGCACCCTGGGGGGATCCCTAGAGACCCAGTACTTC. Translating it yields CASSTLGGSLETQYF.

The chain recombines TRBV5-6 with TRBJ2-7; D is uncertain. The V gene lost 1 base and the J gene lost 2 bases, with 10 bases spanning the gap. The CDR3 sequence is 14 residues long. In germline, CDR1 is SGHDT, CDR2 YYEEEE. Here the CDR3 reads CASSLSNSPYEQYF. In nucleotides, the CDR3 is TGTGCCAGCAGCTTGAGTAACAGCCCCTACGAGCAGTACTTC.

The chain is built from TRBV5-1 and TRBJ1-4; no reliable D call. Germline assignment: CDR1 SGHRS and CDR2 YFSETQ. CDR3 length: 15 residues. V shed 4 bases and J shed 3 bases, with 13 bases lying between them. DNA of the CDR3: TGCGCCAGCAGCACTGAAGCCGGGGCTAATGAAAAACTGTTTTTT. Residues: CASSTEAGANEKLFF.

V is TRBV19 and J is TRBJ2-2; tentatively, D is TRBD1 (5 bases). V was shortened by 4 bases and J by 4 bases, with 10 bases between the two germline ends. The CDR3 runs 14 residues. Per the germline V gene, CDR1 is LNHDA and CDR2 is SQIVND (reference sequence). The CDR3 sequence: CASSRSGFTGELFF. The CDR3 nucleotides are TGTGCCAGTAGTAGGTCAGGGTTCACCGGGGAGCTGTTTTTT.

CDR3 loop: CASSLGDNSYEQYF. CDR3 DNA: TGTGCCAGCAGCTTAGGGGACAACTCCTACGAGCAGTACTTC. The genes are TRBV7-2 and TRBJ2-7; TRBD1 is a possible D gene (6 bases). V lost 1 base and J lost 0, with 7 bases in between. This CDR3 has 14 residues. The germline CDR1 and CDR2 sequences are SGHTA and FQGNSA.

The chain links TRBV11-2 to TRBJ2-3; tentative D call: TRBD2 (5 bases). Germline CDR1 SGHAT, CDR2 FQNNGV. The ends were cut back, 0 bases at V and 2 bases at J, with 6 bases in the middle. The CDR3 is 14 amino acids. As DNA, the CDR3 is TGTGCCAGCAGCTTAGAGCTAGCCACAGATACGCAGTATTTT. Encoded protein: CASSLELATDTQYF.

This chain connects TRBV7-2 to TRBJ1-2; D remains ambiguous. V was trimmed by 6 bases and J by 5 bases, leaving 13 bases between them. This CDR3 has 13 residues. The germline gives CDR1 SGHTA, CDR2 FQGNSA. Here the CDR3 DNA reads TGTGCCAGCAGTCCGGACTCCGATTATGGCTACACCTTC. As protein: CASSPDSDYGYTF.

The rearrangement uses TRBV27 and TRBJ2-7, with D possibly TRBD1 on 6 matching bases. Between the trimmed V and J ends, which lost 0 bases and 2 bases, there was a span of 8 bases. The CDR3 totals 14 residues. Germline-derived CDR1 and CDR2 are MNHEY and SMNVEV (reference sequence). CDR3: CASSLSTGTYEQYF. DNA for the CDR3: TGTGCCAGCAGTTTATCGACAGGAACCTACGAGCAGTACTTC.

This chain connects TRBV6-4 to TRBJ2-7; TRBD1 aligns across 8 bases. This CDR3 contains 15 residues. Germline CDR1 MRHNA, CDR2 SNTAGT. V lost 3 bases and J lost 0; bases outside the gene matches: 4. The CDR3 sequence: CASSERTGNSYEQYF. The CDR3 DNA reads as TGTGCCAGCAGTGAAAGGACAGGGAACTCCTACGAGCAGTACTTC.

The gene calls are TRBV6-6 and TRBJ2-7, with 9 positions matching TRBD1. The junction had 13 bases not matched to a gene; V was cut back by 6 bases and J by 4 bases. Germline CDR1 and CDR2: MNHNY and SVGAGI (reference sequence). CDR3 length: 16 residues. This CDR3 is CASRPPPGTGNYEQYF. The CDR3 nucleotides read TGTGCCAGCAGACCCCCTCCCGGGACAGGGAATTACGAGCAGTACTTC.

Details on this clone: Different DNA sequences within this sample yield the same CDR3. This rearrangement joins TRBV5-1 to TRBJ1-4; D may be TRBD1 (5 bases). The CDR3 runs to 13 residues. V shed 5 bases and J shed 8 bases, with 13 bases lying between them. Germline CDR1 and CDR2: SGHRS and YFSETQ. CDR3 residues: CASRVGGSEKLFF. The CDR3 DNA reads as TGCGCCAGCAGAGTCGGGGGTAGCGAAAAACTGTTTTTT.

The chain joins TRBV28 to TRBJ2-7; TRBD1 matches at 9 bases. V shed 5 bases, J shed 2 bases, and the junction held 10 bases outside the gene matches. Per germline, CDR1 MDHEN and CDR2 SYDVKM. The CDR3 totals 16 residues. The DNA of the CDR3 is TGTGCCAGCAGTCCCCCGCCGGGACAGGGAGCCTACGAGCAGTACTTC. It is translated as CASSPPPGQGAYEQYF. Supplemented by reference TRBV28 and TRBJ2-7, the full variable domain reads DVKVTQSSRYLVKRTGEKVFLECVQDMDHENMFWYRQDPGLGLRLIYFSYDVKMKEKGDIPEGYSVSREKKERFSLILESASTNQTSMYLCASSPPPGQGAYEQYFGPGTRLTVT.

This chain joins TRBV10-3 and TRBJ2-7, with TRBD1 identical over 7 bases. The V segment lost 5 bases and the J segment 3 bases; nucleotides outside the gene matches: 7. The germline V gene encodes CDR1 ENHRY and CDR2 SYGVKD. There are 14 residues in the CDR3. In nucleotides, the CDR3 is TGTGCCATCAGTCAGATCGACAGGGACTACGAGCAGTACTTC. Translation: CAISQIDRDYEQYF.

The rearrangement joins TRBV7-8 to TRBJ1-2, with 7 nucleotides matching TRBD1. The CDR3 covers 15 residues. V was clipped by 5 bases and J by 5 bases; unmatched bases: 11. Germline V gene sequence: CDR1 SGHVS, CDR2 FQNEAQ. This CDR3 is CASSHLRGPVYGYTF. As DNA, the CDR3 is TGTGCCAGCAGCCATCTAAGGGGGCCGGTATATGGCTACACCTTC.

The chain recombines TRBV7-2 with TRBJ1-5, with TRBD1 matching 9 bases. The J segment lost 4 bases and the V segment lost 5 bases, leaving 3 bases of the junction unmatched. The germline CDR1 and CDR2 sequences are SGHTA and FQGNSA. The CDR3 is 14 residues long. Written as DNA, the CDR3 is TGTGCCAGCAGCCGGACAGGGGAAAATCAGCCCCAGCATTTT. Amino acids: CASSRTGENQPQHF.

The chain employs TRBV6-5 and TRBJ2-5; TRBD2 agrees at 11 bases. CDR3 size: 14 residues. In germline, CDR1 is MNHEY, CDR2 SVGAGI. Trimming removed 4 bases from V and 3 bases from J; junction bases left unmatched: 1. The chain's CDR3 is CASSSGLAEETQYF. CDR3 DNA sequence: TGTGCCAGCAGTTCGGGACTAGCGGAAGAGACCCAGTACTTC.

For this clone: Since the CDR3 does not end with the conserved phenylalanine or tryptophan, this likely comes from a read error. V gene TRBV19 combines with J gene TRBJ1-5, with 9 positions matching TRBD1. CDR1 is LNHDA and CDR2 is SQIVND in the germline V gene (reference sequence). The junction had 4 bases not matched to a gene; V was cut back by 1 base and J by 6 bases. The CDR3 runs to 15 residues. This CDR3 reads CASSIVGTGTQPQHS. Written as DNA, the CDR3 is TGTGCCAGTAGTATAGTGGGGACAGGGACTCAGCCCCAGCATTCT.

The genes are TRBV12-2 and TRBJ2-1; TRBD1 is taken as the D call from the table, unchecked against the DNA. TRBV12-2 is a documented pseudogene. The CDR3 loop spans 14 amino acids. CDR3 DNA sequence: TGTGCAAGTCGACCAGGGGGTCTCTACAATGAGCAGTTCTTC. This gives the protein CASRPGGLYNEQFF.

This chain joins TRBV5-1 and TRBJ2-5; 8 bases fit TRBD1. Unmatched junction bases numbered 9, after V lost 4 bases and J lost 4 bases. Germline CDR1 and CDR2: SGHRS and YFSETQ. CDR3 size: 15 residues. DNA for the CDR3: TGCGCCAGCAGCCAAAACCCGACAGGGGCAGAGACCCAGTACTTC. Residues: CASSQNPTGAETQYF.

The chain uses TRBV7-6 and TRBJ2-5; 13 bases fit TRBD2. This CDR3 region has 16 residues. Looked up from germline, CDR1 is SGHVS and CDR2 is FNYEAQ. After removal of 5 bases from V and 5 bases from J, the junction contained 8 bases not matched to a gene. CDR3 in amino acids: CASSAGLAGVAETQYF. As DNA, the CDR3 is TGTGCCAGCAGCGCCGGACTAGCGGGAGTAGCGGAGACCCAGTACTTC.

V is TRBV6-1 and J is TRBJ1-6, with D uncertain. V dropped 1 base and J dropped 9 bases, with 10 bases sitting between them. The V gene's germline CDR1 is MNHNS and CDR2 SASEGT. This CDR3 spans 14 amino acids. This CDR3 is CASSEGSFISPLHF. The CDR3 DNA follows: TGTGCCAGCAGTGAAGGTAGCTTCATTTCACCCCTCCACTTT.

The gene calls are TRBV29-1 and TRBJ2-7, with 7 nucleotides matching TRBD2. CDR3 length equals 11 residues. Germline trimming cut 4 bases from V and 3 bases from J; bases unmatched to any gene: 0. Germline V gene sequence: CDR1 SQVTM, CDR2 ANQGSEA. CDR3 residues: CSVAGGYEQYF. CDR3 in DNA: TGCAGCGTTGCGGGAGGCTACGAGCAGTACTTC.

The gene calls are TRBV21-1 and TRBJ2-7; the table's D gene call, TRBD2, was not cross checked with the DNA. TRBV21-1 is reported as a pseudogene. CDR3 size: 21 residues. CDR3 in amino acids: CASSIKKVVRLAGAPSYEQYF. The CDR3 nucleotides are TGTGCCAGCAGTATTAAAAAGGTTGTGCGACTAGCGGGGGCCCCATCCTACGAGCAGTACTTC.